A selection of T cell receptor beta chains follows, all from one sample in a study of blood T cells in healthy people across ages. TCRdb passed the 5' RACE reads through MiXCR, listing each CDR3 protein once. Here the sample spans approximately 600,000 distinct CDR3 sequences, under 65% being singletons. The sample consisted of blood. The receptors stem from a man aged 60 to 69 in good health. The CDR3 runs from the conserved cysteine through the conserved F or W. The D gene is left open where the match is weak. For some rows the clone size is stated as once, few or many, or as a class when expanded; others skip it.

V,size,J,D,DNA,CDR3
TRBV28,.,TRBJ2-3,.,TGTGCCAGCAGTTTAGGGGGGCATACGCAGTATTTT,CASSLGGHTQYF
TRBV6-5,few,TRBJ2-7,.,TGTGCCAGCAGTTACTCGTTCGCATCGGGCGAGCAGTACTTC,CASSYSFASGEQYF
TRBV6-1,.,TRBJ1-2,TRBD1,TGTGCCAGCACCGGACAGGGGATCTATGGCTACACCTTC,CASTGQGIYGYTF
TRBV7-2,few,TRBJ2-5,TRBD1,TGTGCCAGCAGCTCCGGGACAGGGAGGGAGCAGTACTTC,CASSSGTGREQYF
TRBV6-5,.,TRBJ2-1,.,TGTGCCAGCAGTTCTCAGGGACCCCGAGAGACCCAGTTCTTC,CASSSQGPRETQFF
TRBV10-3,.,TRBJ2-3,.,TGTGCCATCAGTGATGGGGCCTCAGCAGATACGCGGTATTTT,CAISDGASADTRYF
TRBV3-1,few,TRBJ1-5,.,TGTGCCAGCAGCCAAGGTTCACCGTCTACCAATCAGCCCCAGCATTTT,CASSQGSPSTNQPQHF
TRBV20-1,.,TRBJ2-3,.,TGCAGTGCTACCTGGAGCCGGCTTCGCACAGATACGCAGTATTTT,CSATWSRLRTDTQYF
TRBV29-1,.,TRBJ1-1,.,TGCAGCACCCGGCTCGAAGCTAACACTGAAGCTTTCTTT,CSTRLEANTEAFF
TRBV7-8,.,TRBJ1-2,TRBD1,TGTGCCAGCAGCCTCCGCGGACAGGGGACCTATGGCTACACCTTC,CASSLRGQGTYGYTF
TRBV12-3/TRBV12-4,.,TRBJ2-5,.,TGTGCCAGCAGGGGAACAGGGTCCCAAGAGACCCAGTACTTC,CASRGTGSQETQYF
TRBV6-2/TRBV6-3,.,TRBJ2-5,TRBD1,TGTGCCAGCAGCTCCACCCCGACAGGGTGGGCCCAAGAGACCCAGTACTTC,CASSSTPTGWAQETQYF
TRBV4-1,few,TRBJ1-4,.,TGCGCCAGCAGCCAAGTCGGCCAGGGTGGGGAAAAACTGTTTTTT,CASSQVGQGGEKLFF
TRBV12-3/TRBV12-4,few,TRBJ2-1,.,TGTGCCAGCAGTTTATACGCAGGGTCCTACAATGAGCAGTTCTTC,CASSLYAGSYNEQFF
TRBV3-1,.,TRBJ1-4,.,TGTGCCAGCAGCCAAGTCGGCCGGGGGCTGTTTTTT,CASSQVGRGLFF
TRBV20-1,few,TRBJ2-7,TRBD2,TGCAGTGCTGATAGCGGGGGGATAGCCTACGAGCAGTACTTC,CSADSGGIAYEQYF
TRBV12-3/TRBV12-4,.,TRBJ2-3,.,TGTGCCAGCAGTTTTTCGCGAGTGCGAGCAGATGCGCAGTATTTT,CASSFSRVRADAQYF
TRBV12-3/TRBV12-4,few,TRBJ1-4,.,TGTGCCAGCAGTGCCCAGGGAGAGGAGAGTGAAAAACTGTTTTTT,CASSAQGEESEKLFF
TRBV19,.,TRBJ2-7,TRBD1,TGTGCCAGTACAAGGACAGGCGGTACCTACGAGCAGTACTTC,CASTRTGGTYEQYF
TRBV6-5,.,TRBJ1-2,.,TGTGCCAGCAGTCCGCCGAGGGGGGGCTACACCTTC,CASSPPRGGYTF
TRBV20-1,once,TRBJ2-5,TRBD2,TGCAGTGCTAGAGAAAGCGGGGCGGAGACCCAGTACTTC,CSARESGAETQYF
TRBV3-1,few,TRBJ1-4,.,TGTGCCAGCAGCCATTACGATGAAAAACTGTTTTTT,CASSHYDEKLFF
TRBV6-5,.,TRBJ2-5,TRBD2,TGTGCCAGCAGTCCAGGACTAGCTACAGAGACCCGGTACTTC,CASSPGLATETRYF
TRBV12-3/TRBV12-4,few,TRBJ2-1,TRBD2,TGTGCCAGCAGTTTACTAGCGGGGGGGCCCCATGAGCAGTTCTTC,CASSLLAGGPHEQFF
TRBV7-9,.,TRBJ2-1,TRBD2,TGTGCCAGCAGCTTTACCGGGACTAGCGGCCGCTCCTACAATGAGCAGTTCTTC,CASSFTGTSGRSYNEQFF
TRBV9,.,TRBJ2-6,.,TGTGCCAGCAGCGTAGTCCCGGGGGACGGGGCCAACGTCCTGACTTTC,CASSVVPGDGANVLTF
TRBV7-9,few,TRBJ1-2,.,TGTGCCAGCAGCTTTTTTGATAACTATGGCTACACCTTC,CASSFFDNYGYTF
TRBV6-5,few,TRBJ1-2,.,TGTGCCAGCAGTCCCAGTTACAACTATGGCTACACCTTC,CASSPSYNYGYTF
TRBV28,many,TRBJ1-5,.,TGTGCCAGCAGCCTTACAGGGCTTCAGCCCCAGCATTTT,CASSLTGLQPQHF
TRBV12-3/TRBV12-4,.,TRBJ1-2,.,TGTGCCAGCAGCCGAGTTAACTATGGCTACACCTTC,CASSRVNYGYTF
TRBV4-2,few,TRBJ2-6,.,TGTGCCAGCAGCCAAGGATTAGGCGGCTCTGGGGCCAACGTCCTGACTTTC,CASSQGLGGSGANVLTF
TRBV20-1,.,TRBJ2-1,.,TGCAGTGCTAGCGGGGTTTCCTACAATGAGCAGTTCTTC,CSASGVSYNEQFF
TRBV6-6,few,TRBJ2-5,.,TGTGCCAGCGTCCGACTCCCAGGGTTCCCCCAGTACTTC,CASVRLPGFPQYF
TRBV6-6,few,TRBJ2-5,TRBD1,TGTGCCAGCAGTATACCGGGACAGGGTAGTAGAGAGACCCAGTACTTC,CASSIPGQGSRETQYF
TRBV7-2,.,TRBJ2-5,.,TGTGCCAGCAGTCACCGAACACGGTCGGAGACCCAGTACTTC,CASSHRTRSETQYF
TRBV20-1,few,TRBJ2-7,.,TGCAGTGCTAAGGAAGGGTCCTACGAGCAGTACTTC,CSAKEGSYEQYF
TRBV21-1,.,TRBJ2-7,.,TGTGCCAGCAAGAGAGGACGCGTTGATTCACGGGATTCCGAGCAGTACTTC,CASKRGRVDSRDSEQYF
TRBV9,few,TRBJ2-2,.,TGTGCCAGCAGCGTAGAGACGCAACTCACCGGGGAGCTGTTTTTT,CASSVETQLTGELFF
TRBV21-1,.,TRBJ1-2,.,TGTGCCAGCTCCGGGACACCCCACGAATTGGAAGACTATGGCTACACCTTC,CASSGTPHELEDYGYTF
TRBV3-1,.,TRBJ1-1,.,TGTGCCAGCAGCCAAGATCCGGGGAGCAGCACTGAAGCTTTCTTT,CASSQDPGSSTEAFF
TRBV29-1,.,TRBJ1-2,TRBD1,TGCAGCCTCCGGGACAGCTCTTCCCCGTATGGCTACACCTTC,CSLRDSSSPYGYTF
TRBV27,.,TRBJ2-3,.,TGTGCCAGCAGTCCCCGCCAGGGGGGCGGCGATACGCAGTATTTT,CASSPRQGGGDTQYF
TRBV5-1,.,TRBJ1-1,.,TGCGCCAGCACGGGGGGTTGGGGGAACACTGAAGCTTTCTTT,CASTGGWGNTEAFF
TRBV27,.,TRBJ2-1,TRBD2,TGTGCCAGCAGTCTACCTGGACTAGCGATGGAGCAGTTCTTC,CASSLPGLAMEQFF
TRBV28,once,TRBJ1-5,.,TGTGCCAGCAGCAAAGGCGGCAGCAATCAGCCCCAGCATTTT,CASSKGGSNQPQHF
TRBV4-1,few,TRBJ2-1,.,TGCGCCAGCAGCCAGCCTACAGGGTGGAATGAGCAGTTCTTC,CASSQPTGWNEQFF
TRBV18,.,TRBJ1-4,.,TGTGCCAGCTCACAAGGGACAATTGAAAAACTGTTTTTT,CASSQGTIEKLFF
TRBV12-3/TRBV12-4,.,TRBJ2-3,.,TGTGCCAGCAGGTTGGGGTCAGTGGGCCCGGGGGATACGCAGTATTTT,CASRLGSVGPGDTQYF
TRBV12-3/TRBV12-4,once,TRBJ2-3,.,TGTGCCAGCAGTTCCAGACAGGCCTCCACAGATACGCAGTATTTT,CASSSRQASTDTQYF
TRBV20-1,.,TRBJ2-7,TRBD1,TGCAGTGCCACAACGGGACAGGCATACGAGCAGTACTTC,CSATTGQAYEQYF
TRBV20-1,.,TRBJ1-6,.,TGTAGTGCTACGGGGGGAGGGAGATATTCACCCCTCCACTTT,CSATGGGRYSPLHF
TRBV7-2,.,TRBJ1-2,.,TGTGCCAGCAGCTTTCAGGGGAGGAGTGGCTACACCTTC,CASSFQGRSGYTF
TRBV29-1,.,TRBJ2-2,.,TGCAGCGTTGAAACAGTCGGGGAGCTGTTTTTT,CSVETVGELFF
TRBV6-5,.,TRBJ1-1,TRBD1,TGTGCCAGCGTTCTAAGACAGGGGGCAGTAAGGACTGAAGCTTTCTTT,CASVLRQGAVRTEAFF
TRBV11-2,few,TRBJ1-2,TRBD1,TGTGCCAGCAGCTCGACAGGGGCCTTGGGCGGCTACACCTTC,CASSSTGALGGYTF